A selection of T cell receptor beta chains follows, all from one sample in a study of blood T cell repertoires in COVID-19. Sequenced by immunoSEQ multiplex PCR; TCRdb stores in-frame clones only, minus some. The sample includes about 73,000 clones, approximately 80% seen only once; the top ten take approximately 2.5%. The sample was peripheral blood. All receptors derive from a man older than 75 with active or convalescent COVID-19. Both conserved end residues are part of each CDR3. The D gene is left open where the match is weak. Clone size is stated in some rows and not others, as once, few, many or a class when expanded.

d_call	j_call	v_call	clone_size	cdr3_aa	cdr3_nt
TRBD1	TRBJ2-1	TRBV28	-	CASSPTGASYNEQFF	TGTGCCAGCAGTCCGACAGGGGCGTCCTACAATGAGCAGTTCTTC
-	TRBJ2-3	TRBV9	-	CASSVGPLTDTQYF	TGTGCCAGCAGCGTAGGGCCCCTCACAGATACGCAGTATTTT
TRBD1	TRBJ1-1	TRBV7-8	-	CASSRALQGAMNTEAFF	TGTGCCAGCAGCCGAGCCCTACAGGGGGCTATGAACACTGAAGCTTTCTTT
-	TRBJ1-4	TRBV28	-	CASSTRRGYEKLFF	TGTGCCAGCAGTACCCGCAGGGGTTATGAAAAACTGTTTTTT
TRBD1	TRBJ2-7	TRBV5-1	-	CASKLGQGAYEQYF	TGCGCCAGCAAATTAGGACAGGGGGCATACGAGCAGTACTTC
-	TRBJ2-2	TRBV2	-	CASRAGAGELFF	TGTGCCAGCAGGGCAGGGGCCGGGGAGCTGTTTTTT
-	TRBJ2-7	TRBV6-5	-	CASTRDSYEQYF	TGTGCCAGCACCCGGGACTCCTACGAGCAGTACTTC
TRBD2	TRBJ2-7	TRBV7-2	once	CASSPGGSLYEQYF	TGTGCCAGCAGCCCCGGCGGGAGCCTCTACGAGCAGTACTTC
-	TRBJ1-2	TRBV25-1	-	CASSEGPAHFPVGGYTF	TGTGCCAGCAGTGAGGGGCCAGCACACTTTCCCGTGGGAGGCTACACCTTC
TRBD2	TRBJ2-2	TRBV11-3	-	CASRQRGSGRKNTGELFF	TGTGCCAGCAGACAAAGGGGTAGCGGGAGGAAGAACACCGGGGAGCTGTTTTTT
-	TRBJ2-7	TRBV18	-	CASSGRRGSYEQYF	TGTGCCAGCTCAGGCCGACGGGGCTCCTACGAGCAGTACTTC
TRBD2	TRBJ2-2	TRBV5-1	once	CASSSTSAGELFF	TGCGCCAGCAGCTCGACTAGCGCCGGGGAGCTGTTTTTT
TRBD1	TRBJ2-7	TRBV18	-	CASSARDREGYEQYF	TGTGCCAGCTCAGCCCGGGACAGGGAGGGCTACGAGCAGTACTTC
TRBD2	TRBJ2-3	TRBV20-1	-	CSASERGGRDTQYF	TGCAGTGCTAGTGAGCGGGGGGGAAGAGATACGCAGTATTTT
TRBD1	TRBJ1-2	TRBV5-4	-	CASSRGRGVSGYTF	TGTGCCAGCAGCCGGGGCAGGGGGGTTTCCGGCTACACCTTC
-	TRBJ1-5	TRBV18	-	CASSPGADNQPQHF	TGTGCCAGCTCACCGGGAGCCGACAATCAGCCCCAGCATTTT
-	TRBJ2-4	TRBV2	-	CASSEYRQYKNIQYF	TGTGCCAGCAGTGAATATAGACAGTACAAAAACATTCAGTACTTC
-	TRBJ2-7	TRBV27	few	CASSHKGPRLPYEQYF	TGTGCCAGCAGTCATAAAGGACCGCGACTACCCTACGAGCAGTACTTC
-	TRBJ2-5	TRBV7-9	-	CASSLAGVVMEETQYF	TGTGCCAGCAGCTTAGCAGGGGTAGTAATGGAGGAGACCCAGTACTTC
TRBD1	TRBJ1-5	TRBV4-1	-	CASSQARQGAGQPQHF	TGCGCCAGCAGCCAAGCAAGACAGGGAGCGGGTCAGCCCCAGCATTTT
TRBD1	TRBJ1-1	TRBV28	-	CASSSNTGGNTEAFF	TGTGCCAGCAGTTCCAATACAGGGGGAAACACTGAAGCTTTCTTT
-	TRBJ2-7	TRBV6-6	-	CASSYSVSYEQYF	TGTGCCAGCAGTTACTCGGTCAGCTACGAGCAGTACTTC
TRBD1	TRBJ2-2	TRBV7-8	-	CASSLRLGDRGYTGELFF	TGTGCCAGCAGCTTACGTTTAGGGGACAGAGGTTACACCGGGGAGCTGTTTTTT
-	TRBJ1-1	TRBV5-1	once	CASSSDMTDNTEAFF	TGCGCCAGCAGCTCCGATATGACAGACAACACTGAAGCTTTCTTT
-	TRBJ2-3	TRBV19	-	CASSIQGHTDTQYF	TGTGCCAGTAGTATTCAGGGACACACAGATACGCAGTATTTT
-	TRBJ1-5	TRBV11-3	-	CASSPRDRVNQPQHF	TGTGCCAGCAGCCCCCGAGACAGAGTCAATCAGCCCCAGCATTTT
-	TRBJ2-2	TRBV11-2	-	CASSPPPPLSPGGELFF	TGTGCCAGCAGCCCACCACCGCCCCTGTCCCCCGGCGGGGAGCTGTTTTTT
-	TRBJ1-2	TRBV19	-	CASSILGAASNYGYTF	TGTGCCAGTAGTATTCTGGGGGCCGCATCCAACTATGGCTACACCTTC
-	TRBJ2-7	TRBV29-1	-	CSAGTSYEQYF	TGCAGCGCTGGGACTTCCTACGAGCAGTACTTC